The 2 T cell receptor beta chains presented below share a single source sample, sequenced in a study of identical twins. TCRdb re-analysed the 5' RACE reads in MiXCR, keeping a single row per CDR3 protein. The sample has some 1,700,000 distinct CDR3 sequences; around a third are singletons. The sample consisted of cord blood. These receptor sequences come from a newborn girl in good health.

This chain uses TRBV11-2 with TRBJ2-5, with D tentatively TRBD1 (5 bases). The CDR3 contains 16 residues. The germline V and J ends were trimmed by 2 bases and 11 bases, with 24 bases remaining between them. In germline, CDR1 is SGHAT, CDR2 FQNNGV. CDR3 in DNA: TGTGCCAGCAGCTTAATCCCCTGGGGCACGTACTACGGGCAGTACTTC. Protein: CASSLIPWGTYYGQYF.

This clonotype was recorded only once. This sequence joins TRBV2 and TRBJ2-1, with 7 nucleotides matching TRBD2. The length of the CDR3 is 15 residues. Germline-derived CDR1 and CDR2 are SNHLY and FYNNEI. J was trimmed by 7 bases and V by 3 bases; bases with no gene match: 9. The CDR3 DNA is TGTGCCAGCAGTGAGGGCGGGAGCAGGGTAAATGAGCAGTTCTTC. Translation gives CASSEGGSRVNEQFF.